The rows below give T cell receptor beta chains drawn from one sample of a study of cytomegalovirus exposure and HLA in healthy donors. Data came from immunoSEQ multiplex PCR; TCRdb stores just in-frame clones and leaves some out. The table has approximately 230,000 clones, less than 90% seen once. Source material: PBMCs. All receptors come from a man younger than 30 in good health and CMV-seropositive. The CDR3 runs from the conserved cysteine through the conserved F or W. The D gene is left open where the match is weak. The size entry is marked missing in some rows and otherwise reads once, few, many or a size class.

TGTGCCAGCTCACCCCAATTGGACAGATACGAGCAGTACTTC	CASSPQLDRYEQYF	-	-	TRBV18	TRBJ2-7
TGTGCCAGCATACAGGGGGCGCGGGGACAAGCTTTCTTT	CASIQGARGQAFF	-	TRBD1	TRBV2	TRBJ1-1
TGTGCCAGCAGTCTAAGACAGGGGGGTTACAATGAGCAGTTCTTC	CASSLRQGGYNEQFF	-	TRBD1	TRBV27	TRBJ2-1
TGCGCCAGCAGCTTGGGACAGAAGAACACTGAAGCTTTCTTT	CASSLGQKNTEAFF	few	-	TRBV5-1	TRBJ1-1
TGTGCCAGCAGCTTAGCAGGACTAGCGGGGAATGAGCAGTTCTTC	CASSLAGLAGNEQFF	-	TRBD2	TRBV7-2	TRBJ2-1
TGTGCCAGCAGCTTGTTTGGGACAGGGCTTGGGGAGACCCAGTACTTC	CASSLFGTGLGETQYF	-	TRBD1	TRBV5-4	TRBJ2-5
TGTGCCAGCAGTTTCGGATTTCTAGTCCCAGATACGCAGTATTTT	CASSFGFLVPDTQYF	-	-	TRBV27	TRBJ2-3
TGCGCCAGCGCCAGGGGGTCCTACAATGAGCAGTTCTTC	CASARGSYNEQFF	-	TRBD1	TRBV5-1	TRBJ2-1
TGTGCCAGCTCACCGTGGGACAGGGGGCGCGCGGACACTGAAGCTTTCTTT	CASSPWDRGRADTEAFF	once	TRBD1	TRBV18	TRBJ1-1
TGTGCCAGCAGCGGGACAGGGAATGGCTACACCTTC	CASSGTGNGYTF	-	TRBD1	TRBV5-5	TRBJ1-2
TGTGCCAGCAGCTTAGATATGAGGATCAATGAGCAGTTCTTC	CASSLDMRINEQFF	-	-	TRBV11-2	TRBJ2-1
TGTGCCAGCAGCGTTGAACGAGGAGTCGGCTCTGGGGCCAACGTCCTGACTTTC	CASSVERGVGSGANVLTF	-	-	TRBV9	TRBJ2-6
TGTGCCAGCAGTCCACGGTACGGCCGGAATGAAAAACTGTTTTTT	CASSPRYGRNEKLFF	-	-	TRBV28	TRBJ1-4
TGTGCCAGCGCCGAGAGGGCAGGATATGGCTACACCTTC	CASAERAGYGYTF	-	-	TRBV19	TRBJ1-2
TGTGCCAGTAGTCCCAGACAGGGCCGCGAGCAGTACTTC	CASSPRQGREQYF	-	TRBD1	TRBV19	TRBJ2-7
TGTGCCAGCAGCACCCGGGGCGCCACTGAAGCTTTCTTT	CASSTRGATEAFF	-	-	TRBV4-2	TRBJ1-1
TGCGCCAGCAGCTTGGCGGCGGAAAACACCGGGGAGCTGTTTTTT	CASSLAAENTGELFF	-	-	TRBV5-1	TRBJ2-2
TGTGCCAGCAGTGTTCGGACAGGGGGCGGGGATGAGCAGTTCTTC	CASSVRTGGGDEQFF	-	TRBD1	TRBV2	TRBJ2-1
TGTGCCAGCAGTCCCCGCAGGGCCCCCGACAATGAGCAGTTCTTC	CASSPRRAPDNEQFF	-	-	TRBV27	TRBJ2-1
TGTGCCATCAGTGGTACAGGTACTAACTATGGCTACACCTTC	CAISGTGTNYGYTF	-	-	TRBV10-3	TRBJ1-2
TGTGCCAGCAGCTTGATAACAGGGGGCCATTTAAGGGCCGGGGAGCTGTTTTTT	CASSLITGGHLRAGELFF	-	TRBD1	TRBV7-8	TRBJ2-2
TGCAGCGCCGGCGCCGGCCCCTACGAGCAGTACTTC	CSAGAGPYEQYF	few	-	TRBV29-1	TRBJ2-7
TGTGCCAGCAGCACCAGAGCTAACTATGGCTACACCTTC	CASSTRANYGYTF	-	-	TRBV6-5	TRBJ1-2
TGTGCCAGCAGTGACGGACAGGGAAGGGATTACAATGAGCAGTTCTTC	CASSDGQGRDYNEQFF	-	TRBD1	TRBV6-4	TRBJ2-1
TGTGCCAGCAGTTTTACAGGGTCTGAGCAGTACTTC	CASSFTGSEQYF	-	-	TRBV6-6	TRBJ2-7
TGTGCCAGCAGCTCAGGACTAGGAGGGAATGAGCAGTTCTTC	CASSSGLGGNEQFF	-	TRBD2	TRBV7-6	TRBJ2-1
TGTGCCACCAGCAGTCGAGGGAACAACTATGGCTACACCTTC	CATSSRGNNYGYTF	-	-	TRBV15	TRBJ1-2
TGCAGCGTTGACGGTATGTTGCGGGGAGACGGTGCAGATACGCAGTATTTT	CSVDGMLRGDGADTQYF	-	-	TRBV29-1	TRBJ2-3
TGCGCCAGCACCGAGGGGGGGACTGAACCCTTGAAGCAGTACTTC	CASTEGGTEPLKQYF	-	-	TRBV5-1	TRBJ2-7
TGTGCCAGCAGTGGAGGAGGTGAAGGGAGGGATGAGCAGTTCTTC	CASSGGGEGRDEQFF	-	TRBD2	TRBV28	TRBJ2-1
TGTGCCAGCAGGGGGACAGCGCCCAATCAGCCCCAGCATTTT	CASRGTAPNQPQHF	-	TRBD1	TRBV6-5	TRBJ1-5
TGTGCCAGCAGCTTGGGGCAGCGCGGCAGCACAGAAGCTTTCTTT	CASSLGQRGSTEAFF	-	-	TRBV5-6	TRBJ1-1
TGCGCCAGCAGCCAAGGTCGTTGGGGATTGAACACTGAAGCTTTCTTT	CASSQGRWGLNTEAFF	-	-	TRBV4-1	TRBJ1-1
TGCGCCAGCAGCCGGAGAGACACTGAAGCTTTCTTT	CASSRRDTEAFF	-	-	TRBV4-1	TRBJ1-1
TGTGCCAGCAGCAGCGGGAGGGCAGGGAGGAATGAGCAGTTCTTC	CASSSGRAGRNEQFF	-	TRBD2	TRBV7-7	TRBJ2-1
TGTGCCAGCAGTGGAGGGGGCTTTGGCTACACCTTC	CASSGGGFGYTF	-	TRBD1	TRBV27	TRBJ1-2
TGTGCCACCAGCAGAGTGGGCCAAGCGAAAAACATTCAGTACTTC	CATSRVGQAKNIQYF	-	-	TRBV15	TRBJ2-4
TGCGCCAGCAGCCAAGATCGTTCCTCGAACACCGGGGAGCTGTTTTTT	CASSQDRSSNTGELFF	-	-	TRBV4-1	TRBJ2-2
TGCGCCAGCAGCATGGGACTAGTTGACAATGAGCAGTTCTTC	CASSMGLVDNEQFF	-	TRBD2	TRBV5-1	TRBJ2-1
TGCGCCAGCAGCTTCCGGACTAGCGGGACCAACGAGCAGTACTTC	CASSFRTSGTNEQYF	once	TRBD2	TRBV5-1	TRBJ2-7
TGTGCCATCAGTGAGTCGCCGGGACCGGGTGAAGCTTTCTTT	CAISESPGPGEAFF	-	-	TRBV10-3	TRBJ1-1
TGTGCCTGGAGTGTAAGTAGGGCAGCCCTTAATCAGCCCCAGCATTTT	CAWSVSRAALNQPQHF	few	-	TRBV30	TRBJ1-5
TGTGCCAGCAGCGTAGAGGCGGGGCAGTACTTC	CASSVEAGQYF	-	-	TRBV9	TRBJ2-7
TGTGCCAGCAGTTTATTATCTGATTACTCCTACGAGCAGTACTTC	CASSLLSDYSYEQYF	-	-	TRBV28	TRBJ2-7
TGTGCCAGCAGCTTGTGGGGGAGCACTGAAGCTTTCTTT	CASSLWGSTEAFF	-	-	TRBV7-2	TRBJ1-1